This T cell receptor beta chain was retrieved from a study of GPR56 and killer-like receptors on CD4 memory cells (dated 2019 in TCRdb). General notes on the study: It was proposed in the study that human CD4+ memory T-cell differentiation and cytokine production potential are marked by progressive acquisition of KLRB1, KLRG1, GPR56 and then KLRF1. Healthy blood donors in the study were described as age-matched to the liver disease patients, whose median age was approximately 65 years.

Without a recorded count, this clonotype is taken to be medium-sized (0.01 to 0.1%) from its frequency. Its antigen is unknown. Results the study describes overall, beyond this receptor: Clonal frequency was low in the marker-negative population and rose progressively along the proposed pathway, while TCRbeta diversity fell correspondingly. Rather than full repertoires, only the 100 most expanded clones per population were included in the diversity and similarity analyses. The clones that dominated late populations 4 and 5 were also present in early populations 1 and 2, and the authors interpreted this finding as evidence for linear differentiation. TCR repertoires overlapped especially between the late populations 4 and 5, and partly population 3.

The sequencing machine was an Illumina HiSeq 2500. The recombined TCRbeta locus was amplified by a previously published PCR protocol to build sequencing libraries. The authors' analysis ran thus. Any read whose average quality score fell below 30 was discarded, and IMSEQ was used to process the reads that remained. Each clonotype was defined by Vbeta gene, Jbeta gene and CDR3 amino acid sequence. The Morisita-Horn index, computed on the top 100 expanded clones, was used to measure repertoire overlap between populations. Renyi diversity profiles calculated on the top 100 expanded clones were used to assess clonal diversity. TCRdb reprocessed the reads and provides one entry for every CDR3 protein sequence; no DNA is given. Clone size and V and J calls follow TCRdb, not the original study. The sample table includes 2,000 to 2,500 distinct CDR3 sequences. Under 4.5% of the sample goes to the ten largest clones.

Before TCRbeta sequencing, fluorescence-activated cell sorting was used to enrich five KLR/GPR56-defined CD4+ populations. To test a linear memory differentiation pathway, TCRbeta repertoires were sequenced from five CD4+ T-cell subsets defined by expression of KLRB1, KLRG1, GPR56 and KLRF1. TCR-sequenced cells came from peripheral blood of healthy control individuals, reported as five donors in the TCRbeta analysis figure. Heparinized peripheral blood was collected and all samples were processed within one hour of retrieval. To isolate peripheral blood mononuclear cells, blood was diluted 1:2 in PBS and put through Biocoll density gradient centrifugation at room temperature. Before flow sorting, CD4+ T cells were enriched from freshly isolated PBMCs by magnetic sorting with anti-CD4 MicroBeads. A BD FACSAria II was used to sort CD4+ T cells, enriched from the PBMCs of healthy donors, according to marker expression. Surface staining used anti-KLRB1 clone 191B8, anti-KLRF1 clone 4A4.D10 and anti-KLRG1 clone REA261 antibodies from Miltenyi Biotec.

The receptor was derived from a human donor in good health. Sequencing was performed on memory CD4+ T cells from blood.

CDR3 region: CASSFSRGPSNEQFF. The receptor chain draws on TRBV7-3 and TRBJ2-1; TCRdb lists TRBD1, though no DNA is available to test this call. Inclusive of the bounding cysteine and phenylalanine, the CDR3 is 15 residues long. Only the protein is on record. The germline V gene yields SGHTA for CDR1 and FQGTGA for CDR2.